The subject of this entry is one TCR beta chain. It lacks a known antigen. Base qualities are not at hand, and no much larger clone is one base apart. Receptor libraries were prepared by the immunoSEQ multiplex PCR assay. The multiplex PCR relied on a mix of 60 forward primers for TCR Vbeta segments and 13 reverse primers for TCR Jbeta segments. The CDR3 region of rearranged TCR beta genes was amplified from genomic DNA by a multiplex PCR assay. Amplified TCR beta libraries were sequenced as 87-base-pair reads on the Illumina HiSeq System. The authors' pipeline ran thus. Across the 700 or so repertoires, a later analysis counted tens of millions of unique TCR beta chains, 8.5 million to 12 million of which were shared by at least two donors. Raw reads were error-corrected and collapsed into unique sequences by a nearest-neighbor algorithm in which closely related sequences were merged to remove PCR and sequencing errors. V, D and J gene segments were assigned by aligning CDR3 sequences to IMGT reference sequences. For a sequence to be retained, a match of at least six nucleotides to both a V gene segment and a J gene segment was required. A rearrangement was called productive if the CDR3 had no stop codons and remained in frame with V and J, and every other rearrangement was called non-productive. CDR3 was defined according to IMGT convention as the region running from the second conserved V-encoded cysteine to the conserved J-encoded phenylalanine. The earlier analysis of some 540 of the donors excluded any sequence lacking an unambiguous match to a single V gene segment. An earlier analysis of 500 to 700 of the donors classified V segments as functional when productive rearrangements were above 56.7% and as segregating when the standard deviation between donors was above 5%. A statistical classification framework was built for diagnosing cytomegalovirus status from the catalog of TCR beta chain sequences. V and J gene assignment, in a later analysis, came from comparing TCR nucleotide sequences with IMGT/GENE-DB human TR gene sequences. A later analysis assigned CDR3 sequences and most-parsimonious VDJ recombination scenarios with the TCRdist pipeline. In a later analysis, each TCR beta chain was defined by its CDR3 amino acid sequence together with its V-gene family, and reads lacking a unique V-gene family were excluded. A later analysis removed several hundred highly shared, low-generation-probability nucleotide sequences to deal with suspected cross-contamination and a sequencing artifact. For each public chain, a later analysis derived a clonal expansion index from normalized ranks of inferred template counts within each repertoire. In a later analysis, generation probabilities were computed using a VDJ recombination model fitted to out-of-frame rearrangements, and the results were checked against IGoR. In a later analysis, TCR-TCR, TCR-HLA and TCR-CMV co-occurrence was scored with hypergeometric tests, and a repertoire-size bias correction was applied to TCR pairs. In a later analysis, false discovery rates were estimated by permuting HLA or CMV assignments 20 times. In a later analysis, co-occurring TCRs were grouped using DBSCAN, and TCRdist sequence similarity was added for clustering within HLA-allele-positive subsets. Repertoires with fewer than 30,000 or more than 120,000 public chains were left out of co-occurrence clustering, as were a few repertoires with anomalous nucleotide sharing. Drawn from immuneACCESS, this table holds only the in-frame rearrangements with V and J called that TCRdb kept. Clones are partly lost; checked studies trace under half to an unresolved V gene and leave the rest unexplained. From that table come the V and J calls and clone size; the DNA was used to work out D and trimming. The sample has about 69,000 clones on record, under 85% of them singletons. Of the sample, around 10% is held by the ten largest clones.

This entry belongs to a study of cytomegalovirus exposure and HLA in healthy donors (TCRdb year 2017). For context, the study as a whole: An earlier analysis of approximately 600 of the donors reported approximately 290 Gb of sequence data and 120 million or so unique TCR beta sequences from some 180 million T cells. An early release that covered about 600 HLA-typed donors contained around 300 gigabases of sequencing data and some 87 million unique TCR sequences. The genetic ancestry cluster associated with self-reported Caucasian donors included 65% to 90% of the 350 to 500 genotyped donors. The study aimed to test whether cataloging public T cell receptors could reveal signatures of past pathogen exposure. The study used immunosequencing to profile the T cell repertoires of about 670 subjects and linked those repertoires to cytomegalovirus serostatus. In addition to the first cohort of around 670 subjects, a separate validation cohort of over 90 different subjects was used. High-throughput TCR immunosequencing, statistical association of individual TCRs with disease status, and machine learning were combined to predict cytomegalovirus infection status. A later analysis re-examined previously published TCR beta repertoires from around 670 donors and added high-resolution HLA genotyping to investigate patterns of TCR occurrence. The later analysis used no new phenotypic data to find candidate immune exposures, relying instead on TCR beta sequences and their occurrence across donors. An earlier analysis of 587 of the donors used high-throughput TCR beta sequencing to judge whether each TCR beta V gene segment behaved as functional or pseudogenic. Alongside the repertoire data, information on donor age, sex, ethnicity and CMV serostatus was compiled. In a later genetic analysis, genome-wide SNP genotypes for about 60% of the 666 donors were used, and that subset was treated as a discovery cohort. All discovery cohort repertoires had been generated on a single sequencing platform. HLA typing included class I and class II loci at four-digit resolution. The number of donors typed differed by locus, with roughly 629-640 for A, B, C, DRB1 and DQB1, around 500 for DQA1, over 600 for DPA1, and approximately 470 for DPB1. Roughly 5 DR-DQ haplotypes were handled as single units for association and clustering, since linkage in the cohort was strong. Among about 370 genotyped donors of the cohort, an average of around 250,000 unique TCR beta nucleotide sequences was sequenced per donor, of which roughly 17% were non-productive. General conclusions and limits of the study: In both the original and validation cohorts, the classifier was reported to diagnose cytomegalovirus status with high specificity and sensitivity. In this cohort, only TCR beta chains were sequenced, and detectable features were limited by the absence of alpha or paired-chain data. At a false discovery rate of 0.05, a later analysis linked around 17,000 TCR beta sequences to specific HLA alleles. The study gave a list of 150 to 200 TCR beta chains associated with cytomegalovirus. A cluster of highly shared sequence variants was judged likely to be a technical artifact of the sequencing pipeline. Strong co-occurrence of HLA alleles, especially DR and DQ, made assigning TCR associations to individual alleles difficult. Linkage disequilibrium might explain the correlated functional status among segregating V segments, but an unknown experimental factor could not be ruled out. Some IMGT-functional V segments, including TRBV6-2 and TRBV6-3, could not be distinguished by the 87-base-pair reads and were therefore excluded. Three of the identified cytomegalovirus-associated TCR beta chains were confirmed in vitro to be specific for cytomegalovirus antigens. The earlier analysis of approximately 540 of the donors excluded around 17 rarely observed V segments, including chromosome 9 orphons, because counts were too low. Because HLA typing was unavailable for some donors at each locus, only the typed subset was used in association tests. Broadly in line with IMGT annotations, most TCR beta V segments showed up in productive rearrangements about 87% or about 30% of the time in an earlier analysis of around 550 of the donors. A later analysis found that HLA-associated TCR beta chains were more clonally expanded and had lower generation probabilities than equally common non-associated chains. The presence/absence analyses assumed that sequencing depth was roughly uniform across donors, and that assumption may not be true. In a later analysis, several top co-occurrence clusters were reported to appear linked to parvovirus B19, influenza, CMV and Epstein-Barr virus. In a later analysis, the rate of TCR association differed among HLA loci, with DRB1 alleles having the most associated TCRs and HLA-C alleles having the fewest. Most TCR sequences were seen in very few donors, while some public TCRs were found in many individuals. The only immune exposure information available for the cohort was CMV serostatus. It was suggested by the authors that the approach could potentially be generalized to other disease states and immunological phenotypes. In a later genetic analysis, fewer N-insertions in productive TCRs were reported among donors in an Asian-associated ancestry cluster than the roughly 700-donor mean. V-gene and J-gene trimming of TCR beta chains was associated with a missense DCLRE1C variant in a later genetic analysis, and the association was replicated in an independent cohort. A further reported finding was that TCR beta sequences accurately predicted the HLA-A and HLA-B alleles for most subjects in the first cohort. Most CMV-associated TCR beta chains appeared to be HLA-restricted in a later analysis, and the HLA associations seemed to be driven largely by CMV exposure.

The cohort was made up of approximately 670 healthy bone marrow donors. At the time of sampling, all cohort members were nominally healthy, though unrecorded immune exposures were likely present. The donor tested CMV seropositive and was one of the 289 seropositive cohort members. Each donor provided a peripheral blood sample, and peripheral blood mononuclear cells were used for TCR beta sequencing. Genomic DNA extraction from the blood cell samples was performed with the Qiagen DNeasy Blood Extraction Kit. The CDR3 has 15 amino acids, counting the end cysteine and phenylalanine. Only the CDR3 part of the read is kept: 45 bases, read in frame from the first base. V loses 0 bases, J loses 1 base, and the germline ends lie 9 bases apart. CDR1 and CDR2, per the germline V gene (reference sequence), are LNHNV and YYDKDF.

The sequence came from a woman aged 60 to 75 in good health and CMV-seropositive. Recombination linked TRBV15 to TRBJ2-5; perhaps TRBD1 is the D gene, with 5 bases matching. What was sequenced was PBMCs. Here the CDR3 is given as CATSRDRQTQETQYF. Here is the DNA: TGTGCCACCAGCAGAGATCGACAGACCCAAGAGACCCAGTACTTC.